These 30 T cell receptor beta chains originate from one sample sequenced in a study of T cell repertoires in cytomegalovirus infection. No antigens are known for them. Using its own MiXCR run on the reads, TCRdb lists one record per CDR3 protein. This sample has 57,000 or so distinct CDR3 sequences, with about 30% found just once. The sample consisted of PBMCs, sequenced either directly or after in vitro stimulation (not recorded which). The receptors here all came from a human donor in good health (CMV status not recorded). Some clones in this sample may be carry-over from other donors' samples.

V is TRBV5-6 and J is TRBJ2-5, with 7 bases that match TRBD1. The germline V gene has CDR1 SGHDT and CDR2 YYEEEE. The CDR3 is made up of 14 amino acids. Trimming cost V 3 bases and J 5 bases; bases outside gene matches: 7. CDR3: CASSSSSGQETQYF. As DNA, the CDR3 is TGTGCCAGCAGCTCCTCATCGGGACAGGAGACCCAGTACTTC.

J is TRBJ1-2 and V is TRBV6-5; D is uncertain. V was clipped by 6 bases and J by 2 bases, with 10 bases between them. Per germline, CDR1 MNHEY and CDR2 SVGAGI. The CDR3 loop spans 13 amino acids. CDR3 loop: CASRSEVNYGYTF. The CDR3 DNA reads TGTGCCAGCAGGTCTGAAGTGAACTATGGCTACACCTTC.

This clonotype was counted a few times. J is TRBJ2-5 and V is TRBV28; no clear D gene. Germline CDR1 is MDHEN and CDR2 is SYDVKM. With 2 bases removed from V and 2 bases from J, the gap between germline ends came to 9 bases. The CDR3 extends over 14 amino acids. The CDR3 region is CASSLGPKQETQYF. The DNA of the CDR3 is TGTGCCAGCAGTTTAGGCCCCAAACAAGAGACCCAGTACTTC. Supplemented by reference TRBV28 and TRBJ2-5, the full variable domain reads DVKVTQSSRYLVKRTGEKVFLECVQDMDHENMFWYRQDPGLGLRLIYFSYDVKMKEKGDIPEGYSVSREKKERFSLILESASTNQTSMYLCASSLGPKQETQYFGPGTRLLVL.

The chain couples TRBV6-5 to TRBJ2-3, with 10 bases identical to TRBD2. The trim removed 6 bases at V and 5 bases at J, leaving 14 bases unmatched. The germline CDR1 and CDR2 sequences are MNHEY and SVGAGI. The CDR3 runs 17 residues. CDR3 coding DNA: TGTGCCAGCAGGGACGGAATAGCGGGGGGTGTTGAAGATACGCAGTATTTT. Encoded protein: CASRDGIAGGVEDTQYF.

This clonotype appeared a single time. A junction boundary mismatches the germline segment, possibly from a read error. The chain recombines TRBV7-2 with TRBJ2-1; 10 bases are a match to TRBD2. The germline V gene encodes CDR1 SGHTA and CDR2 FQGNSA. The CDR3 spans 15 residues. CDR3 DNA: TGTGCCAGCAGGATAGCGGGGGGTGCATACAATGAGCTGTTCTTC. It translates to CASRIAGGAYNELFF.

As concerns this clonotype: A much larger clone lies a single base off, so this may be a read error. The genes are TRBV7-8 and TRBJ2-5; unclear D gene. This CDR3 comprises 14 residues. Looked up from germline, CDR1 is SGHVS and CDR2 is FQNEAQ. The CDR3 nucleotides read TGTGCCAGCAGCTTAGCTACCCACCAAGAGAACCAGTACTTC. Protein sequence: CASSLATHQENQYF.

The V gene is TRBV2, the J gene TRBJ2-7, with D maybe TRBD2 (5 bases). V lost 6 bases and J 7 bases, leaving 13 bases between the germline ends. The CDR3 totals 12 residues. In germline, CDR1 is SNHLY, CDR2 FYNNEI. The CDR3 spells CASSGNFGEQYF. The DNA for the CDR3 is TGTGCCAGCAGCGGGAACTTTGGGGAGCAGTACTTC.

The V and J genes are TRBV7-8 and TRBJ1-4; tentative D call: TRBD1 (5 bases). Germline values: CDR1 SGHVS, CDR2 FQNEAQ. There are 14 residues in the CDR3. Trimming removed 5 bases at V and 2 bases at J, with 9 bases between. The CDR3, as DNA: TGTGCCAGCAGCCCCGGGGACACTAATGAAAAACTGTTTTTT. Translation: CASSPGDTNEKLFF.

This clonotype has only a few counts. The V gene is TRBV12-3 or TRBV12-4, the J gene TRBJ2-7, with no clear D. The V end lost 1 base, the J end lost 6 bases, and 10 bases lay between the germline ends. The CDR3 runs 13 residues. CDR3 in amino acids: CASSLVRRSEQYF. CDR3 nucleotides: TGTGCCAGCAGTTTAGTCCGGCGGTCCGAGCAGTACTTC.

At least ten counts were recorded for this clonotype. The V and J genes are TRBV7-2 and TRBJ2-7, with D possibly matching TRBD1 (6 bases). The germline V and J ends were trimmed by 5 bases and 6 bases, with 20 bases remaining between them. This CDR3 region has 15 residues. The germline V gene has CDR1 SGHTA and CDR2 FQGNSA. The CDR3 reads CASSQYQWTDPEQYF. The DNA for the CDR3 is TGTGCCAGCAGCCAATACCAGTGGACAGATCCCGAGCAGTACTTC.

This clonotype has a count of ten or more. The chain recombines TRBV18 with TRBJ2-2; 11 bases are a match to TRBD1. Trimming at V came to 0 bases and at J to 4 bases, leaving 7 bases not matched to a gene. Germline values: CDR1 KGHSH, CDR2 LQKENI. The CDR3 covers 18 residues. In nucleotides, the CDR3 is TGTGCCAGCTCACCACCAGGACAGGGGGCCGGTGGCACCGGGGAGCTGTTTTTT. Residues: CASSPPGQGAGGTGELFF.

The rearrangement joins TRBV7-8 to TRBJ2-1; 8 nucleotides line up with TRBD2. The germline gives CDR1 SGHVS, CDR2 FQNEAQ. The J segment lost 8 bases and the V segment lost 5 bases, leaving 17 bases of the junction unmatched. CDR3 length: 17 amino acids. This chain's CDR3 is CASSRPQTAWREDEQFF. CDR3 nucleotides: TGTGCCAGCAGCCGCCCCCAAACTGCGTGGCGGGAGGATGAGCAGTTCTTC.

This clonotype was detected many times. This chain uses TRBV7-2 with TRBJ2-2; D may be TRBD2 (5 bases). Germline CDR1 is SGHTA and CDR2 is FQGNSA. Trimming shortened V by 3 bases and J by 4 bases, and 9 bases separated the two germline ends. CDR3 length: 14 residues. Here the CDR3 DNA reads TGTGCCAGCAGCTTCAGCGGAGGCACCGGGGAGCTGTTTTTT. It codes for CASSFSGGTGELFF.

This clonotype has a handful of counts. The chain couples TRBV28 to TRBJ2-3; D is tentatively TRBD1 or TRBD2 (5 bases each). Trimming stripped 3 bases from V and 5 bases from J, with 12 bases between. Germline V gene sequence: CDR1 MDHEN, CDR2 SYDVKM. This CDR3 is built from 14 residues. The chain's CDR3 is CASSFPGALDTQYF. CDR3 nucleotide sequence: TGTGCCAGCAGTTTCCCCGGGGCTTTAGATACGCAGTATTTT.

The V and J genes are TRBV6-5 and TRBJ2-1, with 10 bases matching TRBD1. Unmatched junction bases numbered 15, after V lost 5 bases and J lost 8 bases. Germline V CDR1 and CDR2: MNHEY, SVGAGI. The CDR3 covers 17 residues. In DNA, the CDR3 is TGTGCCAGCAGTCGAGGCCTTCCGGGACAGGGGTTATATGAGCAGTTCTTC. Translating gives CASSRGLPGQGLYEQFF.

V gene TRBV10-2 combines with J gene TRBJ1-1; D gene uncertain. The CDR3 extends over 13 amino acids. Trimming cost V 2 bases and J 6 bases, with 10 bases left between them. CDR1 is WSHSY, CDR2 SAAADI, per germline. CDR3 in DNA: TGCGCCAGCAGTGAGCGGACGAAGGCTGAAGCTTTCTTT. It translates to CASSERTKAEAFF.

This clonotype was counted a few times. The J gene is TRBJ1-2, the V gene TRBV24-1, with TRBD1 identical over 8 bases. V shed 4 bases and J 9 bases; nucleotides not matched to a gene: 12. Germline V lookup: CDR1 KGHDR, CDR2 SFDVKD. The CDR3 totals 15 residues. The CDR3 DNA reads TGTGCCACCAGTGACCCCCGACAGGGGTCGGATAGCTACACCTTC. Its protein is CATSDPRQGSDSYTF.

The chain carries TRBV5-1 and TRBJ1-5, with 7 bases lining up with TRBD1. The CDR3 is made up of 17 amino acids. Germline assignment: CDR1 SGHRS and CDR2 YFSETQ. Trimming took 0 bases from V and 4 from J; bases not matched to a gene: 10. The CDR3: CASSLAGRQGRNQPQHF. In DNA form, the CDR3 reads TGCGCCAGCAGCTTGGCCGGGCGACAGGGTAGGAATCAGCCCCAGCATTTT.

V usage is TRBV4-1 and J usage is TRBJ2-5, with TRBD2 as a possible D gene (6 bases). Germline assignment: CDR1 MGHRA and CDR2 YSYEKL. V dropped 4 bases and J dropped 7 bases, with 13 bases sitting between them. This CDR3 is 13 amino acids long. In DNA form, the CDR3 reads TGCGCCAGCAGCCGAGAGACTAGACGGACCCAGTACTTC. Protein: CASSRETRRTQYF.

This clonotype was detected many times. The chain employs TRBV15 and TRBJ2-3, with D tentatively TRBD1 (5 bases). V was pared by 4 bases and J by 0 bases, with 20 bases between. CDR1 is LNHNV, CDR2 YYDKDF, per germline (reference sequence). The CDR3 spans 18 residues. CDR3 loop: CATSNGHLPTASTDTQYF. In nucleotides, the CDR3 is TGTGCCACCAGCAACGGACACTTACCCACCGCTAGCACAGATACGCAGTATTTT.

The genes are TRBV7-9 and TRBJ1-1, with 7 bases lining up with TRBD1. The length of the CDR3 is 15 residues. Germline V gene lookup returns CDR1 SEHNR and CDR2 FQNEAQ (reference sequence). The junction had 14 bases not matched to a gene; V was cut back by 8 bases and J by 5 bases. The CDR3 bases are TGTGCCAGCGGACTACAGGGGCGCGGTTTAACTGAAGCTTTCTTT. Protein product: CASGLQGRGLTEAFF. The full variable domain, completed using reference TRBV7-9 and TRBJ1-1, is DTGVSQNPRHKITKRGQNVTFRCDPISEHNRLYWYRQTLGQGPEFLTYFQNEAQLEKSRLLSDRFSAERPKGSFSTLEIQRTEQGDSAMYLCASGLQGRGLTEAFFGQGTRLTVV.

In DNA, the CDR3 is TGTGCCAGCAGCTTCCTACCTATATCGGAGCAGTTCTTC. Translation: CASSFLPISEQFF. This chain uses TRBV11-1 with TRBJ2-1, with no clear D. V gave up 3 bases and J gave up 10 bases, with 13 bases separating them. Germline lookup yields CDR1 SGHAT and CDR2 FQDESV (reference sequence). The CDR3 totals 13 residues.

The chain couples TRBV7-9 to TRBJ1-4; D is undetermined. Germline loops: CDR1 SEHNR, CDR2 FQNEAQ (reference sequence). This CDR3 has 16 amino acids. Trimming removed 5 bases from V and 0 bases from J, with 13 bases in between. The CDR3 sequence: CASSRSRAATNEKLFF. The CDR3 nucleotides read TGTGCCAGCAGCCGTTCGCGGGCTGCAACTAATGAAAAACTGTTTTTT.

V usage is TRBV11-2 and J usage is TRBJ2-1; D gene ambiguous. The germline gives CDR1 SGHAT, CDR2 FQNNGV. This CDR3 contains 13 residues. Trimming took off 2 bases at V and 4 bases at J, with 6 bases between the two ends. This CDR3 reads CASSLNGYNEQFF. In nucleotides, the CDR3 is TGTGCCAGCAGCTTAAATGGGTACAATGAGCAGTTCTTC.

There are a few counts of this clonotype. The chain combines TRBV19 with TRBJ2-7, with D possibly called TRBD1 or TRBD2 (6 bases each). V was pared by 3 bases and J by 3 bases, with 15 bases between. Germline V gene sequence: CDR1 LNHDA, CDR2 SQIVND (reference sequence). The CDR3 spans 15 residues. The CDR3 DNA sequence: TGTGCCAGTAGTATCGGGGGCGACCCATACTACGAGCAGTACTTC. Translating gives CASSIGGDPYYEQYF. The full variable domain, with the rest looked up from reference TRBV19 and TRBJ2-7, is DGGITQSPKYLFRKEGQNVTLSCEQNLNHDAMYWYRQDPGQGLRLIYYSQIVNDFQKGDIAEGYSVSREKKESFPLTVTSAQKNPTAFYLCASSIGGDPYYEQYFGPGTRLTVT.

V is TRBV3-1 and J is TRBJ2-1; D uncertain. Germline V CDR1 and CDR2: LGHDT, YNNKEL (reference sequence). Trimming removed 1 base at V and 11 bases at J, with 9 bases between. This CDR3 comprises 12 residues. In DNA, the CDR3 is TGTGCCAGCAGCCAAGGTAGGACGCAGCAGTTCTTC. Translating gives CASSQGRTQQFF.

This clonotype has a handful of counts. The chain couples TRBV6-2 or TRBV6-3 to TRBJ2-7; D gene ambiguous. This CDR3 contains 17 residues. Deletions cut 6 bases from V and 3 bases from J, with 24 bases between. CDR1 is MNHEY, CDR2 SVGEGT, per germline. The CDR3 region has the DNA TGTGCCAGCAGGCAGAAATGGCTTCTAGAATACTACTACGAGCAGTACTTC. It is translated as CASRQKWLLEYYYEQYF.

This chain joins TRBV20-1 and TRBJ1-5; D is perhaps TRBD1 (6 bases). The V and J ends lost 4 bases and 1 base respectively, with 20 bases between them. Germline V gene sequence: CDR1 DFQATT, CDR2 SNEGSKA (reference sequence). The CDR3 has 17 amino acids. Here the CDR3 reads CSAKERGGARSNQPQHF. The CDR3, as DNA: TGCAGTGCTAAGGAACGGGGGGGGGCAAGAAGCAATCAGCCCCAGCATTTT.

This clonotype came up many times. The chain uses TRBV12-3 or TRBV12-4 and TRBJ2-3; a possible D gene is TRBD1 (6 bases). V was pared by 6 bases and J by 7 bases, with 11 bases between. The CDR3 contains 12 residues. Here the CDR3 DNA reads TGTGCCAGCAGCCCCGGGACAAATACGCAGTATTTT. Amino acid sequence: CASSPGTNTQYF.

This clonotype has just a few counts. The chain links TRBV12-3 or TRBV12-4 to TRBJ2-6; D uncertain. The CDR3 runs 13 residues. The V gene lost 5 bases and the J gene lost 0 bases, with 2 bases spanning the gap. The CDR3 loop is CASSGSGANVLTF. The CDR3 DNA sequence: TGTGCCAGCAGTGGCTCTGGGGCCAACGTCCTGACTTTC.